This T cell receptor beta chain was observed in a study of blood T cell repertoires in COVID-19. Generated by immunoSEQ multiplex PCR, the TCRdb table keeps only in-frame clones and is missing some. The sample includes some 140,000 clones, around three quarters of them seen just once. The CDR3 has 14 amino acids. The V gene's germline CDR1 is SGHRS and CDR2 YFSETQ. The V and J ends lost 3 bases and 1 base respectively, with 9 bases between them. This TCR was recovered from a human donor in a cohort sampled during active COVID-19. The V gene is TRBV5-1, the J gene TRBJ2-3; D not resolved. Sequencing was performed on peripheral blood. Written as DNA, the CDR3 is TGCGCCAGCAGCTACGATAGTGGCACAGATACGCAGTATTTT. Its translation is CASSYDSGTDTQYF.